The 27 T cell receptor beta chains reported below all come from one sample, sequenced in a study of blood T cell repertoires in COVID-19. Clones were sequenced by immunoSEQ multiplex PCR, and TCRdb holds only the in-frame ones, with some missing. Altogether 150,000 to 200,000 clones are present, roughly nine tenths being singletons, with the ten largest covering over 0.95%. Sequencing used PBMCs or T cells enriched from blood (not recorded which). These receptors came from a human donor with acute COVID-19. The donor label of this sample is uncertain.

The chain recombines TRBV19 with TRBJ1-2, with D unresolved. V lost 5 bases, J lost 8 bases, and 24 bases lay in between. Germline V gene data show CDR1 as LNHDA and CDR2 as SQIVND (reference sequence). This CDR3 is 16 amino acids long. CDR3 in DNA: TGTGCCAGTAGTGTCGGTGCCGACCCCAGTCGGAGAGGCTACACCTTC. Protein sequence: CASSVGADPSRRGYTF. Drawing the rest from reference TRBV19 and TRBJ1-2, the complete variable domain is DGGITQSPKYLFRKEGQNVTLSCEQNLNHDAMYWYRQDPGQGLRLIYYSQIVNDFQKGDIAEGYSVSREKKESFPLTVTSAQKNPTAFYLCASSVGADPSRRGYTFGSGTRLTVV.

With respect to this clone: Other nucleotide sequences from this sample produce the same CDR3. This chain uses TRBV27 with TRBJ1-5; weak D call: TRBD1 (6 bases). In germline, CDR1 is MNHEY, CDR2 SMNVEV (reference sequence). The germline V and J ends were trimmed by 3 bases and 6 bases, with 12 bases remaining between them. The length of the CDR3 is 14 residues. The CDR3 protein is CASSFRGLGQPQHF. As DNA, the CDR3 is TGTGCCAGCAGTTTCAGGGGTCTTGGTCAGCCCCAGCATTTT.

The rearrangement links TRBV2 to TRBJ2-7; tentatively, D is TRBD2 (6 bases). CDR1 is SNHLY, CDR2 FYNNEI, per germline. This CDR3 is 14 amino acids long. Trimming shortened V by 8 bases and J by 0 bases, and 14 bases separated the two germline ends. The CDR3 reads CASRERMSSYEQYF. CDR3 in DNA: TGTGCCAGCCGGGAGAGGATGAGCTCCTACGAGCAGTACTTC.

The V gene is TRBV5-1, the J gene TRBJ1-1; 7 nucleotides line up with TRBD1. CDR3 length: 19 amino acids. V lost 5 bases, J lost 2 bases, and 21 bases stayed unmatched. CDR1 SGHRS and CDR2 YFSETQ come from the germline V gene. The CDR3 is CASSFTGTVKSRSNTEAFF. As DNA, the CDR3 is TGCGCCAGCAGTTTCACCGGGACAGTGAAAAGCAGGTCCAACACTGAAGCTTTCTTT.

The V gene is TRBV7-8, the J gene TRBJ2-3; D is ambiguous. Between the trimmed V and J ends, which lost 1 base and 0 bases, there was a span of 11 bases. CDR1 is SGHVS, CDR2 FQNEAQ, per germline. CDR3 length: 16 residues. CDR3 DNA sequence: TGTGCCAGCAGCTTAGGCGCGGTGATTAGCACAGATACGCAGTATTTT. It codes for CASSLGAVISTDTQYF.

The chain joins TRBV18 to TRBJ2-7; D unclear. This CDR3 has 14 amino acids. Trimming took 4 bases from V and 1 from J, leaving 11 bases between them. Per germline, CDR1 KGHSH and CDR2 LQKENI. DNA for the CDR3: TGTGCCAGCTCACGCCAGCGAGAGTCCTACGAGCAGTACTTC. Encoded protein: CASSRQRESYEQYF.

This chain connects TRBV5-8 to TRBJ2-1; no reliable D call. Germline CDR1 and CDR2: SGHTS and YDEGEE. V dropped 0 bases and J dropped 2 bases, with 9 bases sitting between them. This CDR3 contains 15 residues. DNA for the CDR3: TGTGCCAGCAGCTTGGGTTCCTTTGCCTACAATGAGCAGTTCTTC. This encodes CASSLGSFAYNEQFF. The whole variable domain, filled in from reference TRBV5-8 and TRBJ2-1, reads EAGVTQSPTHLIKTRGQQATLRCSPISGHTSVYWYQQALGLGLQFLLWYDEGEERNRGNFPPRFSGRQFPNYSSELNVNALELEDSALYLCASSLGSFAYNEQFFGPGTRLTVL.

The chain recombines TRBV29-1 with TRBJ2-6, with D possibly being TRBD1 (5 bases). From germline, CDR1 is SQVTM and CDR2 ANQGSEA. Trimming pared 6 bases from V and 2 bases from J, leaving 11 bases between. The CDR3 runs to 14 residues. The CDR3 DNA reads TGCAGCGTCCCGTTGGGGCCTGGGGCCAACGTCCTGACTTTC. As protein: CSVPLGPGANVLTF.

This clone has a handful of counts. The CDR3 loop reads CAISSPGKVHNEQFF. CDR3 coding DNA: TGTGCCATCTCGAGTCCGGGGAAGGTTCACAATGAGCAGTTCTTC. The V call is TRBV19, the J call TRBJ2-1, with TRBD2 as a possible D gene (5 bases). Germline V lookup: CDR1 LNHDA, CDR2 SQIVND (reference sequence). With 10 bases removed from V and 5 bases from J, the gap between germline ends came to 21 bases. This CDR3 has 15 residues. The whole variable domain, remainder taken from reference TRBV19 and TRBJ2-1, is DGGITQSPKYLFRKEGQNVTLSCEQNLNHDAMYWYRQDPGQGLRLIYYSQIVNDFQKGDIAEGYSVSREKKESFPLTVTSAQKNPTAFYLCAISSPGKVHNEQFFGPGTRLTVL.

The V gene is TRBV5-6, the J gene TRBJ2-7; TRBD1 is a possible D gene (6 bases). There are 15 residues in the CDR3. V gave up 4 bases and J gave up 1 base, with 15 bases separating them. Germline-derived CDR1 and CDR2 are SGHDT and YYEEEE. CDR3 DNA: TGTGCCAGCAGCCCACAGGGTTTTGAATCCTACGAGCAGTACTTC. Translated: CASSPQGFESYEQYF. The full variable domain, its missing parts supplied by reference TRBV5-6 and TRBJ2-7, is DAGVTQSPTHLIKTRGQQVTLRCSPKSGHDTVSWYQQALGQGPQFIFQYYEEEERQRGNFPDRFSGHQFPNYSSELNVNALLLGDSALYLCASSPQGFESYEQYFGPGTRLTVT.

The chain employs TRBV25-1 and TRBJ2-4, with D possibly being TRBD1 (6 bases). Germline assignment: CDR1 MGHDK and CDR2 SYGVNS. The V and J ends lost 6 bases and 7 bases respectively, with 22 bases between them. This CDR3 comprises 16 residues. CDR3 in DNA: TGTGCCAGCAGGGTCTACAGGGTCCCCCTCGGGAACATTCAGTACTTC. Translation: CASRVYRVPLGNIQYF.

This clone has just one count. The J gene is TRBJ2-7, the V gene TRBV30; D possibly corresponds to TRBD1 (5 bases). V lost 3 bases and J 4 bases, leaving 10 bases between the germline ends. Germline CDR1 and CDR2: GTSNPN and SVGIG (reference sequence). The CDR3 consists of 12 residues. The chain's CDR3 is CAWSLQGYEQYF. CDR3 DNA sequence: TGTGCCTGGAGCCTTCAGGGTTACGAGCAGTACTTC. The full variable domain, its missing parts supplied by reference TRBV30 and TRBJ2-7, is SQTIHQWPATLVQPVGSPLSLECTVEGTSNPNLYWYRQAAGRGLQLLFYSVGIGQISSEVPQNLSASRPQDRQFILSSKKLLLSDSGFYLCAWSLQGYEQYFGPGTRLTVT.

The genes are TRBV4-1 and TRBJ1-4; 9 nucleotides line up with TRBD1. CDR3 length equals 15 residues. Germline CDR1 and CDR2: MGHRA and YSYEKL. Losses at the gene ends were 3 bases for V and 5 bases for J; bases not matched to a gene: 4. This CDR3 reads CASSQGGQGNEKLFF. In nucleotides, the CDR3 is TGCGCCAGCAGCCAGGGAGGACAGGGGAATGAAAAACTGTTTTTT.

The chain carries TRBV6-6 and TRBJ2-2; a weak D match, TRBD2 (7 bases). CDR3 length: 15 amino acids. Trimming left V 7 bases short and J 7 bases short, with 19 bases between. Germline CDR1 reads MNHNY; CDR2 reads SVGAGI (reference sequence). CDR3 residues: CASTPGGGLGGELFF. The CDR3 DNA reads as TGTGCCAGCACTCCGGGGGGCGGTCTAGGCGGGGAGCTGTTTTTT.

The chain carries TRBV20-1 and TRBJ2-5; possible D gene TRBD2, 5 bases. CDR3 length equals 10 residues. Trimming pared 6 bases from V and 10 bases from J, leaving 12 bases between. Germline V gives CDR1 DFQATT, CDR2 SNEGSKA (reference sequence). CDR3 sequence (DNA): TGCAGTGCGGGAGAAGTAGTCCAGTACTTC. It is translated as CSAGEVVQYF.

This clone has a single count. The rearrangement joins TRBV24-1 to TRBJ2-3; no clear D. The V and J ends lost 4 bases and 5 bases respectively, with 9 bases between them. Per the germline V gene, CDR1 is KGHDR and CDR2 is SFDVKD. This CDR3 is built from 13 residues. The CDR3 coding sequence is TGTGCCACCAGTGAGAGGCCGGGAGATACGCAGTATTTT. The encoded protein is CATSERPGDTQYF.

The rearrangement joins TRBV24-1 to TRBJ1-5; 7 positions match TRBD1. V shed 10 bases, J shed 8 bases, and the junction held 7 bases outside the gene matches. There are 12 residues in the CDR3. CDR1 KGHDR and CDR2 SFDVKD come from the germline V gene. The CDR3 is CATSQGPEPQHF. The CDR3 bases are TGTGCCACATCACAGGGGCCGGAGCCCCAGCATTTT.

This clone appeared a single time. The chain couples TRBV29-1 to TRBJ2-2; 9 nucleotides agree with TRBD1. The germline gives CDR1 SQVTM, CDR2 ANQGSEA. The CDR3 sequence is 14 residues long. V was clipped by 6 bases and J by 6 bases; unmatched bases: 8. CDR3 residues: CSVRDRVNAGELFF. The CDR3 bases are TGCAGCGTCCGGGACAGGGTAAATGCCGGGGAGCTGTTTTTT.

The V gene is TRBV27, the J gene TRBJ2-1; TRBD1 matches 7 bases. J lost 2 bases, V lost 4 bases, and 5 bases had no gene match. Germline V gene data show CDR1 as MNHEY and CDR2 as SMNVEV (reference sequence). The CDR3 runs 15 residues. Here the CDR3 DNA reads TGTGCCAGCAGTTCGCCTCAGGGGGCCTACAATGAGCAGTTCTTC. This gives the protein CASSSPQGAYNEQFF.

This chain uses TRBV3-1 (or the pseudogene TRBV3-2) with TRBJ2-3; D is uncertain. Between the trimmed V and J ends, which lost 4 bases and 7 bases, there was a span of 15 bases. This CDR3 is built from 14 residues. Germline V CDR1 and CDR2: LGHDT, YNNKEL (reference sequence). CDR3 sequence: CASSPSFGVHTQYF. In DNA, the CDR3 is TGTGCCAGCAGCCCTTCGTTTGGAGTCCATACGCAGTATTTT.

The rearrangement links TRBV19 to TRBJ1-1; 9 positions match TRBD1. The CDR3 contains 13 residues. With 6 bases clipped from V and 4 bases from J, the junction kept 3 bases outside the gene matches. Germline assignment: CDR1 LNHDA and CDR2 SQIVND (reference sequence). CDR3 DNA sequence: TGTGCCAGTAGCCTGACAGGGGGCACTGAAGCTTTCTTT. Residues: CASSLTGGTEAFF.

The chain combines TRBV19 with TRBJ1-1; 9 nucleotides line up with TRBD1. This CDR3 region has 16 residues. With 3 bases clipped from V and 2 bases from J, the junction kept 7 bases outside the gene matches. Germline V gives CDR1 LNHDA, CDR2 SQIVND (reference sequence). The CDR3 DNA follows: TGTGCCAGTAGTATCCAGGGGGGACAGGGCAACACTGAAGCTTTCTTT. Translating gives CASSIQGGQGNTEAFF.

The V and J genes are TRBV5-1 and TRBJ2-7, with unresolved D. Germline CDR1 reads SGHRS; CDR2 reads YFSETQ. This CDR3 has 13 amino acids. Between the trimmed V and J ends, which lost 4 bases and 3 bases, there was a span of 11 bases. The CDR3 is CASSREANYEQYF. For the CDR3, the DNA is TGCGCCAGCAGCCGCGAGGCCAACTACGAGCAGTACTTC.

The chain employs TRBV30 and TRBJ2-1; D unclear. Trimming took 2 bases from V and 8 from J, leaving 10 bases between them. The germline CDR1 and CDR2 sequences are GTSNPN and SVGIG (reference sequence). CDR3 length: 12 amino acids. The CDR3 coding sequence is TGTGCCTGGAGTCCCCAGATCTATGAGCAGTTCTTC. Amino acids: CAWSPQIYEQFF.

The chain carries TRBV5-1 and TRBJ1-2; D is unresolved. The CDR3 contains 15 residues. The V end was cut by 0 bases, the J end by 8 bases, with 17 bases between. Looked up from germline, CDR1 is SGHRS and CDR2 is YFSETQ. Here the CDR3 DNA reads TGCGCCAGCAGCTTGGCCGGTTCACAGACGTACGGCTACACCTTC. Translated, it gives CASSLAGSQTYGYTF. Together with reference TRBV5-1 and TRBJ1-2, the CDR3 gives the full variable domain: KAGVTQTPRYLIKTRGQQVTLSCSPISGHRSVSWYQQTPGQGLQFLFEYFSETQRNKGNFPGRFSGRQFSNSRSEMNVSTLELGDSALYLCASSLAGSQTYGYTFGSGTRLTVV.

The CDR3 nucleotides are TGTGCCAGCAGCGTAGGCCAGGGAGGCGGGACAGCCTATGGCTACACCTTC. It yields the protein CASSVGQGGGTAYGYTF. V gene TRBV9 combines with J gene TRBJ1-2; 7 nucleotides line up with TRBD1. CDR3 length: 17 amino acids. Germline V lookup: CDR1 SGDLS, CDR2 YYNGEE. Trimming cost V 0 bases and J 4 bases; bases outside gene matches: 12.

The genes are TRBV5-1 and TRBJ2-6; TRBD1 is a possible D gene (6 bases). CDR1 is SGHRS and CDR2 is YFSETQ in the germline V gene. The length of the CDR3 is 15 residues. V lost 2 bases, J lost 2 bases, and 8 bases lay in between. CDR3: CASSLGTTGANVLTF. The CDR3 coding sequence is TGCGCCAGCAGCTTAGGGACAACTGGGGCCAACGTCCTGACTTTC.